The 7 T cell receptor beta chains below were found in one sample sequenced in a study of a mutant IDH1 vaccine in newly diagnosed glioma. For these receptors, no antigen is known. Method: immunoSEQ multiplex PCR; TCRdb's copy keeps in-frame clones and lacks some. The sample lists 40,000 to 45,000 clones, about 83% seen once, with under 6% in the top ten. Noted time point: week 35, safety follow-up. Vaccine doses each comprised 300 ug of mutant IDH1 20-mer peptide, with topical imiquimod. Source: PBMCs, taken from a glioma patient whose treatment included an IDH1 peptide vaccine. These receptors originate from a woman in her fifties or sixties with glioma.

The chain has TRBV10-2 and TRBJ1-6; a weak D match, TRBD1 (5 bases). V lost 8 bases, J lost 7 bases, and 12 bases lay in between. In germline, CDR1 is WSHSY, CDR2 SAAADI. CDR3 length equals 13 residues. This CDR3 reads CASGPGQNSPLHF. The CDR3 bases are TGCGCCAGCGGCCCAGGGCAGAATTCACCCCTCCACTTT.

The chain has TRBV19 and TRBJ1-5; D remains ambiguous. V lost 5 bases to trimming and J lost 3 bases, with 5 bases between them. CDR3 length: 12 residues. In germline, CDR1 is LNHDA, CDR2 SQIVND (reference sequence). CDR3 in amino acids: CASSYPNQPQHF. The CDR3 region has the DNA TGTGCCAGTAGTTATCCCAATCAGCCCCAGCATTTT.

This clone was detected only once. V gene TRBV5-4 combines with J gene TRBJ2-2, with 9 bases identical to TRBD2. J lost 2 bases, V lost 0 bases, and 5 bases had no gene match. Germline V CDR1 and CDR2: SGHNT, YYREEE (reference sequence). The CDR3 is 17 amino acids. The DNA of the CDR3 is TGTGCCAGCAGCTTGGGTGCGCGGGGGGGCAACACCGGGGAGCTGTTTTTT. Translation gives CASSLGARGGNTGELFF.

This clone was counted once. The gene calls are TRBV9 and TRBJ2-1, with D tentatively TRBD1 or TRBD2 (5 bases each). Germline lookup yields CDR1 SGDLS and CDR2 YYNGEE. Trimming took 4 bases from V and 1 from J, leaving 12 bases between them. The CDR3 contains 15 residues. The CDR3 spells CASSTRDGSYNEQFF. CDR3 in DNA: TGTGCCAGCAGCACCAGGGACGGGTCCTACAATGAGCAGTTCTTC.

This rearrangement joins TRBV19 to TRBJ1-1, with 9 bases matching TRBD1. This CDR3 has 17 amino acids. V shed 7 bases and J 4 bases; nucleotides not matched to a gene: 16. In germline, CDR1 is LNHDA, CDR2 SQIVND (reference sequence). The CDR3 reads CASTPKDRTGAGTEAFF. CDR3 DNA: TGTGCCAGTACTCCTAAAGACCGGACAGGGGCGGGCACTGAAGCTTTCTTT.

This clone was counted a few times. This rearrangement joins TRBV7-9 to TRBJ1-2; D remains unclear. The CDR3 has 17 amino acids. The V gene lost 5 bases and the J gene lost 4 bases, with 23 bases spanning the gap. Germline CDR1 and CDR2: SEHNR and FQNEAQ (reference sequence). CDR3 bases: TGTGCCAGCAGCCCCCATTATCTTAGGACCGAGACCTATGGCTACACCTTC. It specifies CASSPHYLRTETYGYTF.

The chain is built from TRBV29-1 and TRBJ2-1; D not resolved. CDR3 length: 15 amino acids. Between the trimmed V and J ends, which lost 1 base and 0 bases, there was a span of 10 bases. CDR1 is SQVTM, CDR2 ANQGSEA, per germline. The CDR3 DNA follows: TGCAGCGTTGAAGGGGCGGCCCGCTCCTACAATGAGCAGTTCTTC. Protein: CSVEGAARSYNEQFF.